Listed below are T cell receptor beta chains from one sample, sequenced in a study of T cells after yellow fever vaccination. TCRdb redid the calling of the 5' RACE reads with MiXCR, one entry per CDR3 protein. The sample holds 500,000 to 650,000 distinct CDR3 sequences, less than 20% seen once. This specimen consisted of PBMCs, obtained 5 to 6 days after the first yellow fever vaccination. Source of these receptors: a man aged 18 to 30 who received the YFV17D yellow fever vaccine. The CDR3 runs from the conserved cysteine through the conserved F or W. Expanded clones are given a class, and other clones once, few, many or no size at all.

J | size | V | CDR3
TRBJ2-7 | few | TRBV3-1 | CASSQDLWTEYEQYF
TRBJ2-3 | - | TRBV12-3/TRBV12-4 | CASTPGQRTDTQYF
TRBJ1-2 | few | TRBV19 | CASTEGTANYGYTF
TRBJ2-7 | - | TRBV7-2 | CASSLSTDATYEQYF
TRBJ1-1 | - | TRBV6-1 | CASSPRSRSNTEAFF
TRBJ2-6 | - | TRBV4-3 | CASSRGRLGYSGANVLTF
TRBJ2-5 | few | TRBV7-2 | CASSSPRLETQYF
TRBJ1-2 | few | TRBV12-3/TRBV12-4 | CASSLHGSYTF
TRBJ2-2 | - | TRBV20-1 | CSARDRLRVTGAGELFF
TRBJ2-1 | few | TRBV27 | CASRPLVSEQFF
TRBJ2-2 | once | TRBV5-4 | CASSVDSNTGELFF
TRBJ2-1 | - | TRBV7-7 | CASSLAVDNEQFF
TRBJ1-2 | - | TRBV29-1 | CSVSHGVYGYTF
TRBJ1-5 | few | TRBV28 | CASSFSLSNQPQHF
TRBJ2-5 | - | TRBV3-1 | CASSQSPVGRETQYF
TRBJ2-2 | few | TRBV29-1 | CSVANRQGSTGGELFF
TRBJ2-2 | - | TRBV18 | CASSPPRAHTGELFF
TRBJ2-1 | - | TRBV27 | CASSLGGGRTYNEQFF
TRBJ1-2 | - | TRBV2 | CASSGDRVGPPYGYTF
TRBJ1-1 | few | TRBV27 | CASSLGAGGTEAFF
TRBJ2-5 | few | TRBV3-1 | CASSQDLGGAQTQYF
TRBJ2-7 | - | TRBV7-9 | CASSSDLSSYEQYF